This record covers a single T cell receptor (beta chain). Its antigen is as yet unknown. This specimen belongs to a study of CD8+ T cells in alopecia areata. On the study more broadly: For the treated group, dosing was oral tofacitinib at 5 to 10 mg twice daily. Tofacitinib dosing lasted 6 to 18 months, which was then followed by 6 months off drug. General study results and limits: Sequencing of scalp samples also captures resident alphabeta T cells of normal skin. The study found higher clonality in lesional than normal scalp, especially in alopecia totalis/universalis.

Alopecia areata patients gave lesional scalp punch biopsies and peripheral blood samples. There are 15 residues in the CDR3. Trimming removed 2 bases from V and 4 bases from J, with 15 bases in between. Germline lookup yields CDR1 MNHEY and CDR2 SVGAGI. cDNA serving as the sequencing template came from extracted, reverse transcribed RNA. The protocol was immunoSEQ multiplex PCR, while the TCRdb copy is restricted to in-frame clones and leaves out a portion. This repertoire shows about 15,000 clones, 45% to 65% found once; its top ten account for over 9%. J is TRBJ2-7 and V is TRBV6-5; no definite D call. The TCR comes from a human donor with alopecia areata. Sequencing used skin. Here the CDR3 DNA reads TGTGCCAGCAGTTACGGGCTGCGGTCCGGATACGAGCAGTACTTC. Protein sequence: CASSYGLRSGYEQYF.